These 11 T cell receptor beta chains originate from one sample sequenced in a study of cytomegalovirus exposure and HLA in healthy donors. The PCR ran on 60 Vbeta and 13 Jbeta primers. Sequenced by immunoSEQ multiplex PCR; TCRdb stores in-frame clones only, minus some. The top ten clones hold approximately 2.1% of a sample with 250,000 to 350,000 clones, roughly 70% of them seen once. Sequencing used PBMCs. Every receptor here comes from a female donor in good health and CMV-seronegative.

This clone was seen a handful of times. CDR3 loop: CASSLRFAGLLHF. The DNA of the CDR3 is TGTGCCAGCAGTTTAAGGTTCGCGGGACTTCTCCACTTT. The chain employs TRBV28 and TRBJ1-6; possible D gene TRBD1, 5 bases. CDR3 length equals 13 residues. V lost 2 bases to trimming and J lost 16 bases, with 15 bases between them. Germline V lookup: CDR1 MDHEN, CDR2 SYDVKM.

This clone was seen more than once but under ten times. The V and J genes are TRBV11-3 and TRBJ2-7, with 9 bases lining up with TRBD1. There are 15 residues in the CDR3. CDR1 is SGHNT and CDR2 is YENEEA in the germline V gene. V lost 5 bases, J lost 7 bases, and 12 bases stayed unmatched. This CDR3 is CASSTTGTGTGEQYF. The CDR3 bases are TGTGCCAGCAGCACCACCGGGACAGGGACGGGGGAGCAGTACTTC.

The chain recombines TRBV11-3 with TRBJ2-5; D may be TRBD1 (5 bases). CDR1 is SGHNT and CDR2 is YENEEA in the germline V gene. The CDR3 loop spans 18 amino acids. V was clipped by 1 base and J by 3 bases, with 21 bases between them. CDR3 sequence reads: CASSLGYRPSGWEETQYF. The CDR3 DNA sequence: TGTGCCAGCAGCTTAGGTTACAGGCCAAGTGGTTGGGAAGAGACCCAGTACTTC.

This clone was detected only a few times. The chain uses TRBV19 and TRBJ2-3, with 15 bases matching TRBD2. CDR3 length: 18 amino acids. J gave up 2 bases and V 0 bases, and 3 bases lay outside the gene matches. Looked up from germline, CDR1 is LNHDA and CDR2 is SQIVND (reference sequence). In DNA form, the CDR3 reads TGTGCCAGTAGTATAGAGGGACTAGCGGGAGGAACCACAGATACGCAGTATTTT. This translates into CASSIEGLAGGTTDTQYF. Using reference TRBV19 and TRBJ2-3 for the parts outside the CDR3, the full variable domain is DGGITQSPKYLFRKEGQNVTLSCEQNLNHDAMYWYRQDPGQGLRLIYYSQIVNDFQKGDIAEGYSVSREKKESFPLTVTSAQKNPTAFYLCASSIEGLAGGTTDTQYFGPGTRLTVL.

The rearrangement links TRBV19 to TRBJ2-7, with TRBD2 matching over 9 bases. Germline values: CDR1 LNHDA, CDR2 SQIVND (reference sequence). The J segment lost 7 bases and the V segment lost 3 bases, leaving 7 bases of the junction unmatched. This CDR3 region has 14 residues. CDR3: CASSILAGAWEQYF. The DNA for the CDR3 is TGTGCCAGTAGTATCTTAGCGGGAGCGTGGGAGCAGTACTTC.

This clone appeared once. The chain is built from TRBV7-9 and TRBJ2-2; 13 nucleotides align to TRBD2. This CDR3 contains 14 residues. Germline V gives CDR1 SEHNR, CDR2 FQNEAQ (reference sequence). CDR3 protein: CAGTSGERTGELFF. The CDR3 coding sequence is TGTGCGGGGACTAGCGGGGAAAGAACCGGGGAGCTGTTTTTT.

The chain combines TRBV5-6 with TRBJ2-5, with D tentatively TRBD2 (6 bases). The end of the DNA fits TRBJ2-7 better, so the J call may be wrong. CDR3 length equals 14 residues. The germline gives CDR1 SGHDT, CDR2 YYEEEE. CDR3 nucleotides: TGTGCCAGCAGCGGCGGGGACGTCGGGTACGAGCAGTACTTC. Amino acids: CASSGGDVGYEQYF.

The chain uses TRBV27 and TRBJ2-5; 9 bases are a match to TRBD1. The assigned J gene may be wrong: the sequence end matches TRBJ2-7 better. In germline, CDR1 is MNHEY, CDR2 SMNVEV (reference sequence). The CDR3 totals 14 residues. Here the CDR3 DNA reads TGTGCCAGCTGGTCGGGACAGGGACCCTACGAGCAGTACTTC. Its translation: CASWSGQGPYEQYF.

The table lists this clone with a count of one. V gene TRBV28 combines with J gene TRBJ1-1; 7 bases match TRBD1. V shed 6 bases, J shed 0 bases, and the junction held 7 bases outside the gene matches. This CDR3 is 15 amino acids long. Germline V CDR1 and CDR2: MDHEN, SYDVKM. In DNA form, the CDR3 reads TGTGCCAGCAGGCTTCCTGGGACAGTGAACACTGAAGCTTTCTTT. This sequence encodes CASRLPGTVNTEAFF.

The chain couples TRBV5-1 to TRBJ2-2, with 10 bases aligning to TRBD2. The trim removed 4 bases at V and 7 bases at J, leaving 4 bases unmatched. The CDR3 has 14 amino acids. The germline V gene has CDR1 SGHRS and CDR2 YFSETQ. CDR3 DNA sequence: TGCGCCAGCAGCGAGGGACTAGCGCGCGGGGAGCTGTTTTTT. Its translation: CASSEGLARGELFF.

The chain uses TRBV7-9 and TRBJ2-7, with a tentative D call TRBD1 (6 bases). The germline gives CDR1 SEHNR, CDR2 FQNEAQ (reference sequence). The V end was cut by 2 bases, the J end by 3 bases, with 17 bases between. This CDR3 contains 16 residues. The CDR3 region has the DNA TGTGCCAGCAGCTTATCTACCGGACAGAGCTACTACGAGCAGTACTTC. It specifies CASSLSTGQSYYEQYF.